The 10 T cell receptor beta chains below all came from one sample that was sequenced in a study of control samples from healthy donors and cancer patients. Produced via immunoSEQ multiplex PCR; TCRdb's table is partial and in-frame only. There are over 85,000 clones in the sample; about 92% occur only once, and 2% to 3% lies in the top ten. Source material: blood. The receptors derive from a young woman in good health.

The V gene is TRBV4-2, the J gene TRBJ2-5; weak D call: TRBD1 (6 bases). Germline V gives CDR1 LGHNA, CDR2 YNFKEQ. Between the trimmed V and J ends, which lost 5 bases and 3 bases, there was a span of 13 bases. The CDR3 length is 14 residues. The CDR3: CASSKGAGEETQYF. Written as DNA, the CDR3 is TGTGCCAGCAGCAAAGGGGCAGGGGAAGAGACCCAGTACTTC.

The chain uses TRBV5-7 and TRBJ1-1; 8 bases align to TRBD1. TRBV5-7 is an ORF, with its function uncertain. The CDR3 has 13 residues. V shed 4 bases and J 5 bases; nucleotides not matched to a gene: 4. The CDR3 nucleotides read TGTGCCAGCAGCGGACAGGGTGAGACTGAAGCTTTCTTT. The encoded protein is CASSGQGETEAFF.

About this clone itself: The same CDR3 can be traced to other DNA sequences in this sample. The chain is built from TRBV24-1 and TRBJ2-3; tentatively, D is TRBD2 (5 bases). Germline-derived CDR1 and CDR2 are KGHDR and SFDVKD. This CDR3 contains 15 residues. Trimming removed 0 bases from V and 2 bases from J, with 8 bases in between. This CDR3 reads CATSDLAGDTDTQYF. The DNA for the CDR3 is TGTGCCACCAGTGATTTGGCCGGGGACACAGATACGCAGTATTTT.

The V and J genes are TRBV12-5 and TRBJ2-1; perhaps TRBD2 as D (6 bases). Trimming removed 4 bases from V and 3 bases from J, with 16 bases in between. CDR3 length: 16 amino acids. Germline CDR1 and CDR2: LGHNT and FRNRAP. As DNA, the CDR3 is TGTGCTAGTGGTTCAAATCTGGGACTCCGCTACAATGAGCAGTTCTTC. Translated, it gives CASGSNLGLRYNEQFF.

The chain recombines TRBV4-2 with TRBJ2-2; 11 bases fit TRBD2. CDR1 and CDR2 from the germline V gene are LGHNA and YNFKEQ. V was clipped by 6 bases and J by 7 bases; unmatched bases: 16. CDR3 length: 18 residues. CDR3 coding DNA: TGTGCCAGCAGTGATAGGCTAGCGGGGGGCCCCGGAAGCGGGGAGCTGTTTTTT. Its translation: CASSDRLAGGPGSGELFF.

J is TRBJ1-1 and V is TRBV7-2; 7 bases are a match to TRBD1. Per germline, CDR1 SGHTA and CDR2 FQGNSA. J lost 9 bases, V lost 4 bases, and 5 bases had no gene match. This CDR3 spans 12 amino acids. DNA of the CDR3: TGTGCCAGCAGCTATCAGGACAGGAAAGCTTTCTTT. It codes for CASSYQDRKAFF.

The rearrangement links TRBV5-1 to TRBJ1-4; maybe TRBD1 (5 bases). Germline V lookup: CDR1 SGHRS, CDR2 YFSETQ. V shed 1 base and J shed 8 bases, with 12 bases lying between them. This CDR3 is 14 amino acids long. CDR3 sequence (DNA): TGCGCCAGCAGCTTGTTGGCAGGGAACGAAAAACTGTTTTTT. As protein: CASSLLAGNEKLFF.

The CDR3 DNA reads TGTGCCAGCAGCTCTATAGCGGGGGGCGGCACCGGGGAGCTGTTTTTT. Its translation is CASSSIAGGGTGELFF. This chain uses TRBV13 with TRBJ2-2; the match to TRBD2 covers 10 bases. Looked up from germline, CDR1 is PRHDT and CDR2 is FYEKMQ (reference sequence). With V trimmed by 4 bases and J by 4 bases, 6 bases remained unmatched. The CDR3 loop spans 16 amino acids.

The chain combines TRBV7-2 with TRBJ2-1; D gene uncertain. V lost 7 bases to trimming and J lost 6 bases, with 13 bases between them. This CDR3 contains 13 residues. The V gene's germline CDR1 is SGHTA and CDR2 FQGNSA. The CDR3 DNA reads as TGTGCCAGCACCAGGCCTCCCGGCAATGAGCAGTTCTTC. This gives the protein CASTRPPGNEQFF.

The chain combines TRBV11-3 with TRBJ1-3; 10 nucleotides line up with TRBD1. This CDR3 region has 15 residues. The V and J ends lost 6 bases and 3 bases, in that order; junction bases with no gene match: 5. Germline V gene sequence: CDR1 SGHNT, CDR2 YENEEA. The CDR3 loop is CASSRGQGFGNTIYF. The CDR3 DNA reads TGTGCCAGCAGTCGGGGACAGGGGTTTGGAAACACCATATATTTT.